This T cell receptor beta chain was recorded in a study of blood T cell repertoires in COVID-19. Study-wide background: T cells, B-cell-depleted T cells, or PBMCs supplied cDNA or gDNA.

The ends were cut back, 5 bases at V and 0 bases at J, with 7 bases in the middle. The CDR3 covers 13 residues. Germline values: CDR1 SGHTA, CDR2 FQGNSA. The method was immunoSEQ multiplex PCR; TCRdb's version includes in-frame clones alone and lacks a portion of them. Among tens of thousands of clones listed, around 90% were seen once. The clonotype was recovered from a human donor in a cohort sampled during active COVID-19. The sample comprised peripheral blood. The chain couples TRBV7-2 to TRBJ1-1; D gene ambiguous. The CDR3 DNA sequence: TGTGCCAGCAGCGGGAGAGTGAACACTGAAGCTTTCTTT. This translates into CASSGRVNTEAFF.